What follows is one T cell receptor beta chain and its context. Its cognate antigen is unknown. The CDR3 loop spans 11 amino acids. The germline gives CDR1 SGHVS, CDR2 FQNEAQ. V lost 5 bases to trimming and J lost 3 bases, with 5 bases between them. Produced via immunoSEQ multiplex PCR; TCRdb's table is partial and in-frame only. This repertoire shows about 25,000 clones, more than 85% found once; its top ten account for roughly 15%. The data originate from a study of T cells in localized non-small cell lung cancer. The study's findings and limits: Heterogeneity is still possible, as just one tumor region was sequenced.

This specimen was peripheral blood, taken before any cancer treatment. This receptor was obtained from a man aged 40 to 69 with stage III squamous cell lung carcinoma. The chain employs TRBV7-8 and TRBJ2-7, with no clear D. The CDR3, as DNA: TGTGCCAGCAGCCCGGGCTACGAGCAGTACTTC. This encodes CASSPGYEQYF.